Shown below are 11 T cell receptor beta chains from a single sample sequenced in a study of shared clonotypes between healthy human individuals. Some clones are missing from TCRdb's copy, which holds only in-frame ones; the method was immunoSEQ multiplex PCR. The sample has around 2.5 million clones; 80% to 95% are singletons. The sequenced sample consisted of naive CD4+ T cells from PBMCs. Indicated subset: CD45RA+ positively selected. The receptor set was obtained from a man younger than 35 in good health. Some clones in this sample may be carry-over from other donors' samples.

This clone was detected a few times. The chain carries TRBV2 and TRBJ1-1; D might be TRBD1 (6 bases). The V gene's germline CDR1 is SNHLY and CDR2 FYNNEI. Trimming left V 6 bases short and J 5 bases short, with 16 bases between. The CDR3 has 14 amino acids. CDR3 coding DNA: TGTGCCAGCAGCCAGACAGGAACGGCGACTGAAGCTTTCTTT. It translates to CASSQTGTATEAFF. The entire variable domain, with the rest obtained from reference TRBV2 and TRBJ1-1, is as follows: EPEVTQTPSHQVTQMGQEVILRCVPISNHLYFYWYRQILGQKVEFLVSFYNNEISEKSEIFDDQFSVERPDGSNFTLKIRSTKLEDSAMYFCASSQTGTATEAFFGQGTRLTVV.

This chain links TRBV27 with TRBJ1-1; perhaps TRBD1 as D (5 bases). Germline CDR1 is MNHEY and CDR2 is SMNVEV (reference sequence). There are 14 residues in the CDR3. V was clipped by 6 bases and J by 0 bases, with 11 bases between them. CDR3 loop: CASRTPDMNTEAFF. The CDR3 DNA is TGTGCCAGCAGGACTCCGGACATGAACACTGAAGCTTTCTTT.

The chain combines TRBV6-6 with TRBJ2-1; either TRBD1 or TRBD2 may fit D (6 bases each). The CDR3 spans 14 residues. Germline V lookup: CDR1 MNHNY, CDR2 SVGAGI (reference sequence). Between the trimmed V and J ends, which lost 7 bases and 9 bases, there was a span of 19 bases. The DNA for the CDR3 is TGTGCCAGCACCATCGTGGGGGGCGAGGGTGAGCAGTTCTTC. The encoded protein is CASTIVGGEGEQFF.

Turning to this clone: This same CDR3 is encoded by further DNA sequences in the sample. The chain recombines TRBV18 with TRBJ2-3; the match to TRBD2 covers 8 bases. This CDR3 is 14 amino acids long. Germline V lookup: CDR1 KGHSH, CDR2 LQKENI. J gave up 4 bases and V 4 bases, and 4 bases lay outside the gene matches. The CDR3 sequence is CASSLGLAPDTQYF. CDR3 DNA sequence: TGTGCCAGCTCACTCGGACTAGCCCCAGATACGCAGTATTTT.

The CDR3 DNA sequence: TGTGCCACCAGCAGAAACCCACCCGGGACTAGCGTGGGTGAGCAGTTCTTC. Translating gives CATSRNPPGTSVGEQFF. J is TRBJ2-1 and V is TRBV15, with 10 positions matching TRBD2. Germline V gene lookup returns CDR1 LNHNV and CDR2 YYDKDF (reference sequence). The CDR3 covers 17 residues. Germline trimming cut 2 bases from V and 9 bases from J; bases unmatched to any gene: 13.

The chain couples TRBV27 to TRBJ2-1; possibly TRBD2 for D (6 bases). V was pared by 7 bases and J by 2 bases, with 9 bases between. Germline V lookup: CDR1 MNHEY, CDR2 SMNVEV (reference sequence). This CDR3 is 13 amino acids long. The DNA of the CDR3 is TGTGCCAGCAAAGGGACTCCCTACAATGAGCAGTTCTTC. This codes for CASKGTPYNEQFF.

The V gene is TRBV5-5, the J gene TRBJ2-7; D may be TRBD1 (5 bases). Germline V gene lookup returns CDR1 SGHKS and CDR2 YYEKEE (reference sequence). V lost 1 base and J 4 bases, leaving 15 bases between the germline ends. The length of the CDR3 is 15 residues. The CDR3 DNA sequence: TGTGCCAGCAGCTTGAGCCCAGGGATTACATACGAGCAGTACTTC. Translation gives CASSLSPGITYEQYF.

The chain is built from TRBV19 and TRBJ2-2, with D tentatively TRBD1 (5 bases). The germline gives CDR1 LNHDA, CDR2 SQIVND (reference sequence). The ends were cut back, 4 bases at V and 8 bases at J, with 11 bases in the middle. The CDR3 contains 13 residues. CDR3: CASSTRVSGELFF. For the CDR3, the DNA is TGTGCCAGTAGTACCAGGGTATCGGGGGAGCTGTTTTTT.

The chain links TRBV6-1 to TRBJ1-5; D is possibly TRBD1 (5 bases). Germline values: CDR1 MNHNS, CDR2 SASEGT. The CDR3 runs 15 residues. Trimming shortened V by 1 base and J by 4 bases, and 11 bases separated the two germline ends. The CDR3: CASSEGWGINQPQHF. The CDR3 DNA sequence: TGTGCCAGCAGTGAAGGGTGGGGGATTAATCAGCCCCAGCATTTT.

This chain links TRBV5-7 with TRBJ2-5; 10 bases are a match to TRBD2. The assigned J gene may be wrong: the sequence end matches TRBJ2-7 better. TRBV5-7 is classed as an ORF, of uncertain function. The CDR3 loop spans 15 amino acids. CDR3 bases: TGTGCCAGCAGCCACAGTCTAGCGGGGGCCTACGAGCAGTACTTC. Translated: CASSHSLAGAYEQYF.

DNA of the CDR3: TGTGCCAGCAGTGTCCAGGGGGCGCGAGGCTACACCTTC. As protein: CASSVQGARGYTF. The chain uses TRBV25-1 and TRBJ1-2; 8 nucleotides align to TRBD1. Germline V lookup: CDR1 MGHDK, CDR2 SYGVNS. The V gene end was trimmed by 4 bases and the J gene end by 8 bases; junction bases not matched to a gene: 6. The CDR3 has 13 amino acids.